The present T cell receptor (beta chain) was sequenced within a study of T cells in narcolepsy. Study-wide background: Enrolled donors included narcolepsy type 1 or type 2 patients and healthy controls. Study observations and caveats: HCRT-specific and TRIB2-specific autoreactive clonotypes appeared among same-patient CSF and blood CD4+ clonotypes. Blood of same and different patients, but not healthy controls, reportedly held recurring autoreactive clonotypes.

Only in-frame clones appear in the TCRdb table, and some are missing; sequencing was by immunoSEQ multiplex PCR. The sample lists some 2,400 clones, 26% seen once, with roughly 19% in the top ten. This CDR3 spans 12 amino acids. V gave up 4 bases and J gave up 0 bases, with 1 base separating them. This clone has just a few counts. Its antigen is as yet unknown. V usage is TRBV6-7 and J usage is TRBJ1-3, with D unclear. TRBV6-7 is designated an ORF whose function remains uncertain. Sequenced: cultured CD4+ T cells from cerebrospinal fluid. The clonotype originates from a human donor with narcolepsy. The CDR3 loop reads CASSFSGNTIYF. The CDR3 bases are TGTGCCAGCAGTTTCTCTGGAAACACCATATATTTT.